This entry lists 13 T cell receptor beta chains sequenced from one sample in a study of preoperative IRX-2 immunotherapy in early breast cancer. Treatment of the sample: preoperative locoregional IRX-2 cytokine immunotherapy. Profiled with immunoSEQ multiplex PCR; TCRdb holds only in-frame clones, not every one. This sample has 30,000 or so clones, with 82% found just once. This specimen was acquired from a patient treated with IRX-2 immunotherapy. Every receptor here comes from a human donor with breast cancer.

The rearrangement uses TRBV6-8 and TRBJ1-1; D might be TRBD1 (5 bases). Per germline, CDR1 MNHGY and CDR2 SAAAGT. Trimming removed 5 bases from V and 1 base from J, with 11 bases in between. The CDR3 runs 14 residues. DNA for the CDR3: TGTGCCAGCAGTGGATTAAGGGGGAACACTGAAGCTTTCTTT. Protein sequence: CASSGLRGNTEAFF.

This chain connects TRBV7-6 to TRBJ1-2; 7 bases match TRBD1. Germline CDR1 SGHVS, CDR2 FNYEAQ. CDR3 length: 14 amino acids. The junction had 9 bases not matched to a gene; V was cut back by 5 bases and J by 6 bases. The CDR3 loop is CASSPWRGPNGYTF. CDR3 sequence (DNA): TGTGCCAGCAGCCCCTGGAGGGGGCCTAATGGCTACACCTTC.

The chain links TRBV18 to TRBJ1-1, with TRBD1 matching over 7 bases. With 4 bases clipped from V and 0 bases from J, the junction kept 17 bases outside the gene matches. Germline V gives CDR1 KGHSH, CDR2 LQKENI. This CDR3 has 19 amino acids. CDR3 coding DNA: TGTGCCAGCTCACTTAATCGGGTCACCCCCGGGACAGTGAACACTGAAGCTTTCTTT. Its translation: CASSLNRVTPGTVNTEAFF. The whole variable domain, remainder taken from reference TRBV18 and TRBJ1-1, is NAGVMQNPRHLVRRRGQEARLRCSPMKGHSHVYWYRQLPEEGLKFMVYLQKENIIDESGMPKERFSAEFPKEGPSILRIQQVVRGDSAAYFCASSLNRVTPGTVNTEAFFGQGTRLTVV.

The chain joins TRBV7-7 to TRBJ2-7; maybe TRBD2 (7 bases). Looked up from germline, CDR1 is SSHAT and CDR2 is FNYEAQ (reference sequence). Trimming cost V 3 bases and J 3 bases, with 18 bases left between them. The CDR3 has 16 residues. CDR3 bases: TGTGCCAGCAGCTTTGGGGGGGGCCCCAGGGACTACGAGCAGTACTTC. It specifies CASSFGGGPRDYEQYF.

This chain uses TRBV6-8 with TRBJ2-2; possible D gene TRBD2, 5 bases. The CDR3 consists of 15 residues. Per germline, CDR1 MNHGY and CDR2 SAAAGT. V was cut by 6 bases and J by 6 bases, with 17 bases left in between. CDR3 coding DNA: TGTGCCAGCAGAGCCTTGGGGAGTCTGGCCGGGGAGCTGTTTTTT. Its translation is CASRALGSLAGELFF.

This chain uses TRBV18 with TRBJ1-2, with 8 bases aligning to TRBD1. J lost 3 bases, V lost 4 bases, and 13 bases had no gene match. The V gene's germline CDR1 is KGHSH and CDR2 LQKENI. This CDR3 is built from 17 residues. CDR3 sequence (DNA): TGTGCCAGCTCACTCGCGCAAATCCAGGGGGCCTACTATGGCTACACCTTC. Translation gives CASSLAQIQGAYYGYTF.

V is TRBV14 and J is TRBJ1-1, with 9 bases aligning to TRBD1. Germline values: CDR1 SGHDN, CDR2 FVKESK. The CDR3 is 16 amino acids. J was trimmed by 4 bases and V by 4 bases; bases with no gene match: 10. CDR3 loop: CASSRRTGVGSTEAFF. The CDR3 nucleotides are TGTGCCAGCAGCCGCAGGACAGGGGTTGGAAGCACTGAAGCTTTCTTT.

The chain recombines TRBV12-5 with TRBJ1-1, with D maybe TRBD1 (6 bases). This CDR3 is built from 15 residues. V shed 4 bases and J shed 2 bases, with 14 bases lying between them. The germline V gene has CDR1 LGHNT and CDR2 FRNRAP. The CDR3 DNA follows: TGTGCTAGTGGTTCGCTGCGGACAGAAAACACTGAAGCTTTCTTT. It specifies CASGSLRTENTEAFF.

The chain employs TRBV28 and TRBJ1-6; tentative D call: TRBD1 (5 bases). The CDR3 totals 12 residues. V lost 11 bases to trimming and J lost 10 bases, with 15 bases between them. The germline V gene has CDR1 MDHEN and CDR2 SYDVKM. DNA of the CDR3: TGTGCCGGTATGGATCGGGGGTCACCCCTCCACTTT. It specifies CAGMDRGSPLHF.

This clone appeared a few times. The chain couples TRBV6-8 to TRBJ2-6; no clear D gene. CDR1 is MNHGY and CDR2 is SAAAGT in the germline V gene. The CDR3 sequence is 14 residues long. V was pared by 4 bases and J by 0 bases, with 4 bases between. The CDR3 DNA reads TGTGCCAGCAGTTTCAGCTCTGGGGCCAACGTCCTGACTTTC. It is translated as CASSFSSGANVLTF.

V usage is TRBV11-3 and J usage is TRBJ2-3; 7 nucleotides align to TRBD2. Per the germline V gene, CDR1 is SGHNT and CDR2 is YENEEA. J lost 3 bases, V lost 5 bases, and 5 bases had no gene match. CDR3 length: 14 amino acids. CDR3 nucleotide sequence: TGTGCCAGCAGCGGGAGGGCCGGGACAGATACGCAGTATTTT. Protein sequence: CASSGRAGTDTQYF.

J is TRBJ2-1 and V is TRBV6-8, with TRBD2 identical over 15 bases. Per the germline V gene, CDR1 is MNHGY and CDR2 is SAAAGT. After removal of 5 bases from V and 6 bases from J, the junction contained 8 bases not matched to a gene. The CDR3 has 17 amino acids. The CDR3: CASSRPRGLAGGNEQFF. The DNA of the CDR3 is TGTGCCAGCAGTCGACCCCGGGGACTAGCGGGAGGCAATGAGCAGTTCTTC.

CDR3 sequence (DNA): TGTGCCACCACCAGGCAGGAGACACTAGCTGAAGCTTTCTTT. This encodes CATTRQETLAEAFF. The V call is TRBV6-8, the J call TRBJ1-1; D unresolved. CDR3 length equals 14 residues. The V gene's germline CDR1 is MNHGY and CDR2 SAAAGT. Trimming removed 10 bases from V and 6 bases from J, with 21 bases in between.